The rows below give T cell receptor beta chains drawn from one sample of a study of T cell repertoires in cytomegalovirus infection. TCRdb analysed the reads with MiXCR anew, one entry per CDR3 protein. The repertoire holds 740,000 or so distinct CDR3 sequences, with 35% to 40% as singletons. Sequencing input: PBMCs. All receptors come from a human donor in good health (CMV status not recorded). Some clones in this sample may be carry-over from other donors' samples. CDR3s include the opening cysteine and the closing phenylalanine or tryptophan. A D gene is named only where the DNA matches it firmly. Clone size is stated in some rows and not others, as once, few, many or a class when expanded.

J gene	V gene	D gene	clone size	CDR3 protein	CDR3 DNA
TRBJ1-2	TRBV18	TRBD1	NA	CASSPGRAGGYYGYTF	TGTGCCAGCTCACCAGGACGGGCAGGGGGCTACTATGGCTACACCTTC
TRBJ2-5	TRBV7-2	TRBD2	many	CASSFSGVETQYF	TGTGCCAGCAGCTTTAGCGGGGTAGAGACCCAGTACTTC
TRBJ2-6	TRBV7-3	NA	many	CASSLFGAKSSGANVLTF	TGTGCCAGCAGCTTATTTGGGGCGAAGAGCTCTGGGGCCAACGTCCTGACTTTC
TRBJ2-1	TRBV7-9	TRBD1	NA	CASSGDRGYNEQFF	TGTGCCAGCAGCGGGGACAGGGGATACAATGAGCAGTTCTTC
TRBJ1-4	TRBV7-4	TRBD1	NA	CASSPGQGTEKLFF	TGTGCCAGCAGCCCGGGACAGGGTACTGAAAAACTGTTTTTT
TRBJ2-7	TRBV11-2	TRBD2	few	CASSFRELAGYEQYF	TGTGCCAGCAGCTTCAGGGAGCTAGCGGGGTACGAGCAGTACTTC
TRBJ2-7	TRBV28	NA	NA	CASSLLENLVYEQYF	TGTGCCAGCAGCCTACTAGAGAACCTTGTCTACGAGCAGTACTTC
TRBJ1-2	TRBV6-1	NA	NA	CASSEQKYGYTF	TGTGCCAGCAGTGAACAGAAGTATGGCTACACCTTC
TRBJ2-2	TRBV12-3/TRBV12-4	TRBD2	NA	CASEGTRATGELFF	TGTGCCAGCGAGGGGACTAGGGCCACCGGGGAGCTGTTTTTT
TRBJ2-5	TRBV4-3	NA	NA	CASSQVIWDSQETQYF	TGCGCCAGCAGCCAAGTGATATGGGACTCCCAAGAGACCCAGTACTTC
TRBJ1-2	TRBV6-5	NA	NA	CASKPRNYGYTF	TGTGCCAGCAAGCCGAGGAACTATGGCTACACCTTC
TRBJ1-1	TRBV5-1	NA	NA	CASSLDLGRDTEAFF	TGCGCCAGCAGCCTGGATCTAGGTAGGGATACTGAAGCTTTCTTT
TRBJ2-7	TRBV7-6	NA	many	CASSPGGGSYEQYF	TGTGCCAGCAGTCCAGGTGGCGGCTCCTACGAGCAGTACTTC
TRBJ2-1	TRBV9	TRBD2	few	CASSVVASGSTDEQFF	TGTGCCAGCAGCGTAGTGGCTAGCGGGAGTACCGATGAGCAGTTCTTC
TRBJ1-6	TRBV20-1	NA	NA	CSALSQGGSPLHF	TGCAGTGCTTTATCACAGGGAGGCTCACCCCTCCACTTT
TRBJ1-1	TRBV7-2	NA	many	CASSREAWNTEAFF	TGTGCCAGCAGCCGAGAGGCATGGAACACTGAAGCTTTCTTT
TRBJ2-2	TRBV4-1	NA	NA	CASSPLKENTGELFF	TGCGCCAGCAGCCCCCTGAAGGAGAACACCGGGGAGCTGTTTTTT
TRBJ1-2	TRBV6-2/TRBV6-3	NA	once	CASSPGAGDYGYTF	TGTGCCAGCAGCCCCGGTGCAGGCGACTATGGCTACACCTTC
TRBJ1-1	TRBV12-3/TRBV12-4	NA	NA	CASRPGGEGLVTEAFF	TGTGCCAGCAGGCCCGGGGGGGAGGGGTTAGTAACTGAAGCTTTCTTT
TRBJ1-2	TRBV10-3	NA	NA	CAISDYQEDIAAGSNGYTF	TGTGCCATCAGTGATTATCAGGAGGACATAGCAGCTGGTTCCAATGGCTACACCTTC
TRBJ1-1	TRBV28	NA	NA	CASIGRNQFGAFF	TGTGCCAGCATTGGACGGAACCAGTTTGGAGCTTTCTTT
TRBJ2-3	TRBV28	TRBD2	few	CASRTQRGLQKDTQYF	TGTGCCAGCAGAACCCAGCGGGGCCTCCAAAAAGATACGCAGTATTTT
TRBJ2-5	TRBV12-3/TRBV12-4	NA	NA	CASSPPTGLETQYF	TGTGCCAGCAGCCCTCCGACGGGTCTAGAGACCCAGTACTTC
TRBJ2-7	TRBV25-1	TRBD1	NA	CASSRQGREEQYF	TGTGCCAGCAGCCGACAGGGGCGGGAAGAGCAGTACTTC
TRBJ1-4	TRBV7-8	NA	few	CASSQGPATTNEKLFF	TGTGCCAGCAGCCAAGGGCCAGCTACAACTAATGAAAAACTGTTTTTT
TRBJ2-1	TRBV7-9	TRBD1	many	CASSPRDREYEQFF	TGTGCCAGCAGCCCCCGGGACAGGGAGTATGAGCAGTTCTTC
TRBJ2-1	TRBV6-1	NA	once	CASSTGWTRHNEQFF	TGTGCCAGCAGTACGGGATGGACCAGGCACAATGAGCAGTTCTTC
TRBJ2-7	TRBV7-2	TRBD2	few	CASHYSGLAGDYEQYF	TGTGCCAGCCATTACTCGGGGTTAGCGGGGGACTACGAGCAGTACTTC
TRBJ2-7	TRBV7-2	TRBD1	many	CASSLVGQGKDYEQYF	TGTGCCAGCAGCTTGGTGGGACAGGGGAAAGACTACGAGCAGTACTTC
TRBJ1-2	TRBV28	NA	NA	CASSLRGDYGYTF	TGTGCCAGCAGTTTAAGGGGGGACTATGGCTACACCTTC
TRBJ2-1	TRBV5-4	TRBD2	NA	CASSLGTSGGAYNEQFF	TGTGCCAGCAGCTTGGGGACTAGCGGGGGGGCCTACAATGAGCAGTTCTTC
TRBJ2-3	TRBV28	TRBD2	few	CASSWPSGRSRDGVTQYF	TGTGCCAGCAGTTGGCCTAGCGGGAGATCCCGAGATGGCGTTACGCAGTATTTT
TRBJ2-1	TRBV6-5	NA	few	CASKSEDEQFF	TGTGCCAGCAAAAGTGAGGATGAGCAGTTCTTC
TRBJ2-3	TRBV27	TRBD2	NA	CASSPRTSGKRGGTDMQYF	TGTGCCAGCAGTCCCAGGACTAGCGGGAAGAGGGGGGGCACAGATATGCAGTATTTT
TRBJ2-2	TRBV28	TRBD1	many	CASSLFLGQGTGELFF	TGTGCCAGCAGTTTATTCCTCGGACAGGGCACCGGGGAGCTGTTTTTT
TRBJ2-1	TRBV7-2	TRBD2	few	CASSLVTGTSGRAGEQFF	TGTGCCAGCAGCTTAGTCACCGGGACTAGCGGGAGGGCCGGTGAGCAGTTCTTC
TRBJ2-2	TRBV7-3	NA	few	CASSFQSRTGELFF	TGTGCCAGCAGCTTTCAGTCTCGCACCGGGGAGCTGTTTTTT
TRBJ2-7	TRBV28	NA	few	CASSFPRQSEQYF	TGTGCCAGCAGTTTCCCCCGACAATCCGAGCAGTACTTC
TRBJ1-2	TRBV23-1	TRBD1	NA	CASSQSGRQGAGGYTF	TGCGCCAGCAGTCAATCTGGGAGACAGGGGGCTGGCGGCTACACCTTC
TRBJ1-2	TRBV5-5	TRBD1	few	CASSPEGQGIYGYTF	TGTGCCAGCAGCCCGGAGGGACAGGGGATCTATGGCTACACCTTC
TRBJ2-1	TRBV28	NA	once	CASITARLVPQGQFF	TGTGCCAGCATTACCGCTAGGCTAGTGCCCCAGGGGCAGTTCTTC
TRBJ2-1	TRBV7-2	TRBD2	NA	CASGRGLAESSYNEQFF	TGTGCCAGCGGAAGGGGACTAGCTGAGAGCTCCTACAATGAGCAGTTCTTC
TRBJ2-1	TRBV29-1	NA	NA	CSVRRRNEQFF	TGCAGCGTCCGCCGGAGGAATGAGCAGTTCTTC
TRBJ1-2	TRBV4-1	TRBD1	many	CASSQAGTGMVGYTF	TGCGCCAGCAGCCAAGCCGGGACAGGGATGGTTGGCTACACCTTC
TRBJ2-7	TRBV7-4	NA	NA	CASSLSRVEDEQYF	TGTGCCAGCAGCTTATCAAGGGTGGAGGACGAGCAGTACTTC
TRBJ1-5	TRBV20-1	TRBD1	NA	CSARRRQGTYQPQHF	TGCAGTGCTAGACGCCGACAGGGGACGTATCAGCCCCAGCATTTT
TRBJ2-7	TRBV2	TRBD1	NA	CASGTGYVDEQYF	TGTGCCAGCGGGACAGGGTATGTCGACGAGCAGTACTTC